What follows are 5 T cell receptor beta chains derived from one specimen sequenced in a study of blood T cell repertoires in COVID-19. Repertoires were generated with immunoSEQ multiplex PCR, while TCRdb's copy carries only in-frame clones and drops some. The sample has 55,000 to 90,000 clones; around 86% are singletons. Sequencing was done on a sample of peripheral blood. These receptors originate from a woman aged 55-70 years with acute or convalescent COVID-19.

The chain couples TRBV19 to TRBJ2-3, with 10 bases fitting TRBD2. Germline assignment: CDR1 LNHDA and CDR2 SQIVND (reference sequence). CDR3 length: 15 amino acids. The J segment lost 6 bases and the V segment lost 5 bases, leaving 8 bases of the junction unmatched. The CDR3 here is CASSAKRGGRDTQYF. The CDR3 DNA follows: TGTGCCAGTAGTGCAAAGCGGGGGGGCCGCGATACGCAGTATTTT.

With regard to this clone: At one end, the junction sequence differs from germline, possibly due to a read error. This chain connects TRBV2 to TRBJ1-5; possible D gene TRBD1, 6 bases. Germline V CDR1 and CDR2: SNHLY, FYNNEI. The CDR3 covers 14 residues. The CDR3 reads CASREGGRNQPQHF. The CDR3 DNA is TGTGCCAGCAGGGAAGGGGGGCGCAATCAGCCCCAGCATTTT.

The chain uses TRBV11-2 and TRBJ2-4; 10 bases fit TRBD2. The germline CDR1 and CDR2 sequences are SGHAT and FQNNGV. J gave up 4 bases and V 3 bases, and 3 bases lay outside the gene matches. The CDR3 length is 15 residues. The DNA of the CDR3 is TGTGCCAGCAGCTTGAGCGGGAGGGGAAAAAACATTCAGTACTTC. Amino acids: CASSLSGRGKNIQYF.

The chain is built from TRBV30 and TRBJ1-2; TRBD1 matches at 9 bases. With V trimmed by 3 bases and J by 9 bases, 14 bases remained unmatched. Germline CDR1 reads GTSNPN; CDR2 reads SVGIG (reference sequence). This CDR3 contains 15 residues. CDR3 sequence (DNA): TGTGCCTGGAGACAAACCGGGACAGGGTTAACAAGCTACACCTTC. Translation: CAWRQTGTGLTSYTF.

This clone was recorded a few times. This rearrangement joins TRBV24-1 to TRBJ2-3; D remains ambiguous. Trimming shortened V by 9 bases and J by 6 bases, and 15 bases separated the two germline ends. The CDR3 is 13 amino acids. Germline CDR1 KGHDR, CDR2 SFDVKD. In nucleotides, the CDR3 is TGTGCCACCTCAGGTAAAGGCAGGGATACGCAGTATTTT. This codes for CATSGKGRDTQYF.